These 30 T cell receptor beta chains share one sample of origin, sequenced in a study of T cell responses to AZD1222 COVID-19 vaccine. Only in-frame clones appear in the TCRdb table, and some are missing; sequencing was by immunoSEQ multiplex PCR. The sample contains about 120,000 clones, 80% to 95% of which appear only once. Material: peripheral blood, obtained 28 days after the second dose of the MenACWY control vaccine. The receptors were sampled from an adult who received the MenACWY meningococcal vaccine as a control.

This sequence joins TRBV12-5 and TRBJ2-3, with 8 bases matching TRBD2. Germline V lookup: CDR1 LGHNT, CDR2 FRNRAP. This CDR3 region has 15 residues. The J segment lost 4 bases and the V segment lost 5 bases, leaving 8 bases of the junction unmatched. CDR3 in amino acids: CASGARLAGSDTQYF. DNA for the CDR3: TGTGCTAGTGGTGCCCGGCTAGCGGGTTCAGATACGCAGTATTTT.

V and J are TRBV2 and TRBJ1-6; D is possibly TRBD1 (6 bases). With 0 bases removed from V and 7 bases from J, the gap between germline ends came to 19 bases. Looked up from germline, CDR1 is SNHLY and CDR2 is FYNNEI. The CDR3 runs to 18 residues. CDR3 in amino acids: CASSEALLSRGRNSPLHF. In DNA form, the CDR3 reads TGTGCCAGCAGTGAAGCGCTTCTTAGCAGGGGCAGGAATTCACCCCTCCACTTT.

The J gene is TRBJ2-5, the V gene TRBV10-1; 8 nucleotides align to TRBD1. V was pared by 4 bases and J by 6 bases, with 4 bases of the junction left unmatched. Germline CDR1 is WNHNN and CDR2 is SYGVQD (reference sequence). This CDR3 region has 13 residues. Written as DNA, the CDR3 is TGCGCCAGCAGTGGGGGGACAGGACAGACCCAGTACTTC. Its translation is CASSGGTGQTQYF.

This clone showed up just once. The V gene is TRBV6-2 or TRBV6-3, the J gene TRBJ1-1; 7 nucleotides align to TRBD1. The V segment lost 2 bases and the J segment 0 bases; nucleotides outside the gene matches: 0. Germline assignment: CDR1 MNHEY and CDR2 SVGEGT. This CDR3 is built from 14 residues. The CDR3 reads CASSYGTVNTEAFF. The DNA of the CDR3 is TGTGCCAGCAGTTACGGGACAGTGAACACTGAAGCTTTCTTT.

The rearrangement uses TRBV11-2 and TRBJ2-1, with 7 positions matching TRBD1. CDR1 is SGHAT, CDR2 FQNNGV, per germline. Trimming took 8 bases from V and 2 from J; bases not matched to a gene: 6. The CDR3 is 14 amino acids. The CDR3: CASRPGQAYNEQFF. The CDR3 DNA sequence: TGTGCCAGCCGCCCCGGACAGGCCTACAATGAGCAGTTCTTC.

The chain uses TRBV7-2 and TRBJ2-5; no definite D call. This CDR3 has 13 residues. Per germline, CDR1 SGHTA and CDR2 FQGNSA. V was pared by 5 bases and J by 5 bases, with 12 bases between. DNA of the CDR3: TGTGCCAGCAGCCGCCCGGATGGGGAGACCCAGTACTTC. Its translation: CASSRPDGETQYF.

This chain joins TRBV14 and TRBJ2-1; D unclear. The CDR3 runs to 18 residues. Germline-derived CDR1 and CDR2 are SGHDN and FVKESK. The V gene lost 0 bases and the J gene lost 0 bases, with 15 bases spanning the gap. The CDR3 nucleotides are TGTGCCAGCAGCCAAGACTTAGCTGTGGTGAGCTCCTACAATGAGCAGTTCTTC. Translating it yields CASSQDLAVVSSYNEQFF.

This clone was observed a handful of times. The chain carries TRBV12-3 or TRBV12-4 and TRBJ1-6; D uncertain. This CDR3 has 13 amino acids. V lost 3 bases, J lost 9 bases, and 9 bases lay in between. CDR3 DNA: TGTGCCAGCAGTTTCAGCAGGTCTTCACCCCTCCACTTT. This gives the protein CASSFSRSSPLHF.

The chain carries TRBV28 and TRBJ1-2, with 8 bases fitting TRBD1. CDR3 length: 14 amino acids. Germline values: CDR1 MDHEN, CDR2 SYDVKM. Germline trimming cut 4 bases from V and 4 bases from J; bases unmatched to any gene: 5. The CDR3 region has the DNA TGTGCCAGCAGTTCCACCGGACAGGGCTATGGCTACACCTTC. Protein sequence: CASSSTGQGYGYTF.

This CDR3 reads CASSPHGPYNEQFF. The DNA for the CDR3 is TGTGCCAGCAGCCCCCACGGACCCTACAATGAGCAGTTCTTC. This chain joins TRBV6-6 and TRBJ2-1; no definite D call. Trimming cost V 6 bases and J 2 bases, with 11 bases left between them. There are 14 residues in the CDR3. Per germline, CDR1 MNHNY and CDR2 SVGAGI (reference sequence).

The V call is TRBV28, the J call TRBJ1-3, with 7 bases aligning to TRBD1. J was trimmed by 4 bases and V by 5 bases; bases with no gene match: 11. Germline CDR1 is MDHEN and CDR2 is SYDVKM. The CDR3 is 16 residues long. The CDR3 nucleotides read TGTGCCAGCAGTCCAACGACAGGGTTAGACGGAAACACCATATATTTT. Protein product: CASSPTTGLDGNTIYF.

The V call is TRBV6-4, the J call TRBJ1-2; no definite D call. V was trimmed by 2 bases and J by 3 bases, leaving 13 bases between them. This CDR3 comprises 15 residues. Germline assignment: CDR1 MRHNA and CDR2 SNTAGT. In DNA form, the CDR3 reads TGTGCCAGCAGTGACAATTCCCGGACCCACTATGGCTACACCTTC. Translation gives CASSDNSRTHYGYTF.

The chain carries TRBV10-1 and TRBJ2-1; 10 bases map to TRBD2. Trimming at V came to 6 bases and at J to 0 bases, leaving 2 bases not matched to a gene. The germline gives CDR1 WNHNN, CDR2 SYGVQD (reference sequence). This CDR3 is 15 amino acids long. CDR3 protein: CASRLAGCSYNEQFF. Written as DNA, the CDR3 is TGCGCCAGCAGACTAGCGGGGTGCTCCTACAATGAGCAGTTCTTC.

The chain is built from TRBV18 and TRBJ2-1; D not certain. Per germline, CDR1 KGHSH and CDR2 LQKENI. CDR3 size: 16 residues. The V and J ends lost 2 bases and 2 bases respectively, with 13 bases between them. The CDR3 sequence is CASSPVAYSPYNEQFF. CDR3 coding DNA: TGTGCCAGCTCACCAGTTGCGTACAGTCCCTACAATGAGCAGTTCTTC.

This rearrangement joins TRBV7-8 to TRBJ2-7, with TRBD1 matching over 9 bases. Germline CDR1 is SGHVS and CDR2 is FQNEAQ. V was pared by 5 bases and J by 4 bases, with 6 bases of the junction left unmatched. This CDR3 region has 14 residues. The CDR3 DNA reads TGTGCCAGCAGCATAAAGACAGGGGGGTACGAGCAGTACGTC. It specifies CASSIKTGGYEQYV.

V usage is TRBV28 and J usage is TRBJ1-1, with a weak D call TRBD1 (5 bases). The germline V gene encodes CDR1 MDHEN and CDR2 SYDVKM. Trimming shortened V by 6 bases and J by 3 bases, and 17 bases separated the two germline ends. The CDR3 extends over 15 amino acids. This CDR3 is CASSPPGARDTEAFF. In nucleotides, the CDR3 is TGTGCCAGCAGCCCTCCTGGGGCGCGGGACACTGAAGCTTTCTTT.

This clone was detected a few times. This sequence joins TRBV14 and TRBJ2-7; the D is unclear. V shed 4 bases and J shed 5 bases, with 15 bases lying between them. The CDR3 runs to 14 residues. CDR1 and CDR2 from the germline V gene are SGHDN and FVKESK. The CDR3 loop reads CASSRSVARDEQYF. The CDR3 region has the DNA TGTGCCAGCAGCCGGTCTGTAGCAAGGGACGAGCAGTACTTC.

The chain couples TRBV28 to TRBJ1-4; D might be TRBD1 (6 bases). This CDR3 has 15 amino acids. Trimming cost V 2 bases and J 8 bases, with 15 bases left between them. Germline CDR1 and CDR2: MDHEN and SYDVKM. The CDR3 DNA follows: TGTGCCAGCAGTTTACGGGCGGGGGCTCGGGAAAAACTGTTTTTT. Translating gives CASSLRAGAREKLFF.

The rearrangement links TRBV4-2 to TRBJ1-4; D might be TRBD1 (5 bases). V was cut by 2 bases and J by 7 bases, with 20 bases left in between. Germline CDR1 is LGHNA and CDR2 is YNFKEQ. CDR3 length: 17 amino acids. For the CDR3, the DNA is TGTGCCAGCAGCCAATCTCGAAGACAAGCCGGGGGTGAAAAACTGTTTTTT. Residues: CASSQSRRQAGGEKLFF.

The rearrangement links TRBV7-6 to TRBJ2-3; TRBD2 is a possible D gene (6 bases). Germline values: CDR1 SGHVS, CDR2 FNYEAQ. The ends were cut back, 1 base at V and 4 bases at J, with 12 bases in the middle. The CDR3 is made up of 15 amino acids. The CDR3 DNA reads TGTGCCAGCAGCTTAGAGGGCGGGGCAGCAGATACGCAGTATTTT. Its translation: CASSLEGGAADTQYF.

The J gene is TRBJ1-1, the V gene TRBV4-1, with a possible D match to TRBD1 (5 bases). Germline-derived CDR1 and CDR2 are MGHRA and YSYEKL. The length of the CDR3 is 14 residues. V was clipped by 7 bases and J by 0 bases, with 12 bases between them. CDR3 loop: CASTPDRLNTEAFF. CDR3 DNA: TGCGCCAGCACCCCCGACAGACTGAACACTGAAGCTTTCTTT.

J is TRBJ1-6 and V is TRBV6-5; D is unresolved. CDR1 is MNHEY, CDR2 SVGAGI, per germline. Trimming took 4 bases from V and 3 from J, leaving 13 bases between them. This CDR3 has 16 amino acids. Here the CDR3 reads CASSFDNMGYNSPLHF. As DNA, the CDR3 is TGTGCCAGCAGTTTCGACAACATGGGCTATAATTCACCCCTCCACTTT.

This chain joins TRBV20-1 and TRBJ2-7; D is unclear. The germline CDR1 and CDR2 sequences are DFQATT and SNEGSKA (reference sequence). Deletions cut 3 bases from V and 4 bases from J, with 13 bases between. CDR3 length equals 13 residues. CDR3 in amino acids: CSASPRTLYEQYF. The CDR3, as DNA: TGCAGTGCTAGTCCCCGGACGTTATACGAGCAGTACTTC.

V and J are TRBV15 and TRBJ1-2; weak D call: TRBD1 (5 bases). V lost 0 bases and J lost 4, with 15 bases in between. The CDR3 is made up of 16 amino acids. Germline-derived CDR1 and CDR2 are LNHNV and YYDKDF (reference sequence). Here the CDR3 reads CATSRDGKGRSYGYTF. As DNA, the CDR3 is TGTGCCACCAGCAGAGATGGAAAGGGACGGAGCTATGGCTACACCTTC.

The J gene is TRBJ2-5, the V gene TRBV7-8; 11 bases map to TRBD1. Germline trimming cut 1 base from V and 5 bases from J; bases unmatched to any gene: 3. The germline gives CDR1 SGHVS, CDR2 FQNEAQ. The CDR3 length is 15 residues. The CDR3 DNA reads as TGTGCCAGCAGCTTAGGGACAGGGGGCAAGGAGACCCAGTACTTC. Its protein is CASSLGTGGKETQYF.

The gene calls are TRBV4-2 and TRBJ2-1, with 14 bases identical to TRBD2. The germline V gene encodes CDR1 LGHNA and CDR2 YNFKEQ. The CDR3 is made up of 23 amino acids. The J segment lost 3 bases and the V segment lost 1 base, leaving 20 bases of the junction unmatched. The CDR3 protein is CASSQAARVSGTSGRFRYNEQFF. DNA of the CDR3: TGTGCCAGCAGCCAAGCAGCCAGGGTTTCTGGGACTAGCGGGAGATTTCGCTACAATGAGCAGTTCTTC.

The V call is TRBV28, the J call TRBJ1-2, with TRBD1 identical over 7 bases. The J segment lost 4 bases and the V segment lost 10 bases, leaving 6 bases of the junction unmatched. The CDR3 extends over 12 amino acids. CDR1 and CDR2 (germline): MDHEN, SYDVKM. Written as DNA, the CDR3 is TGTGCCACCCGACAGGGACCCTATGGCTACACCTTC. It codes for CATRQGPYGYTF.

V gene TRBV10-1 combines with J gene TRBJ1-1, with 9 positions matching TRBD1. CDR3 length: 14 amino acids. Germline loops: CDR1 WNHNN, CDR2 SYGVQD (reference sequence). J lost 2 bases, V lost 4 bases, and 2 bases had no gene match. The CDR3 DNA reads as TGCGCCAGCAGTGGGGGACAGGGAAACACTGAAGCTTTCTTT. It yields the protein CASSGGQGNTEAFF.

The chain is built from TRBV5-1 and TRBJ2-7; 9 bases agree with TRBD2. This CDR3 comprises 17 residues. Germline V gene data show CDR1 as SGHRS and CDR2 as YFSETQ. With 3 bases clipped from V and 4 bases from J, the junction kept 14 bases outside the gene matches. CDR3 residues: CASSSGASGTLIYEQYF. The CDR3 DNA reads TGCGCCAGCAGCTCGGGCGCTAGCGGGACATTAATTTACGAGCAGTACTTC.

This chain links TRBV28 with TRBJ2-3, with 9 positions matching TRBD2. The CDR3 totals 15 residues. Looked up from germline, CDR1 is MDHEN and CDR2 is SYDVKM. V lost 6 bases, J lost 6 bases, and 10 bases stayed unmatched. The CDR3, as DNA: TGTGCCAGCAGCGACCTAAGCGGGAGGTCTGATACGCAGTATTTT. Protein: CASSDLSGRSDTQYF. Full variable domain (rest looked up from reference TRBV28 and TRBJ2-3): DVKVTQSSRYLVKRTGEKVFLECVQDMDHENMFWYRQDPGLGLRLIYFSYDVKMKEKGDIPEGYSVSREKKERFSLILESASTNQTSMYLCASSDLSGRSDTQYFGPGTRLTVL.